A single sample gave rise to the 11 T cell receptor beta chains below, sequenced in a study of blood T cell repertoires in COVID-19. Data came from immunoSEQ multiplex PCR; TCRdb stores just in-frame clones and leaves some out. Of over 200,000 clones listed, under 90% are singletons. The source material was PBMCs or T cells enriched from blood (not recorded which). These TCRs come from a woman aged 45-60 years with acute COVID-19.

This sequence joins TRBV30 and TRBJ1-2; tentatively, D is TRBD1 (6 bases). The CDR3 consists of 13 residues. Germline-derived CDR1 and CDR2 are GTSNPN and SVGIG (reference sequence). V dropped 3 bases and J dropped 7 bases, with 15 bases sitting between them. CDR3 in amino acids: CAWRASTGGGYTF. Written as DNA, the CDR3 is TGTGCCTGGAGGGCTTCGACAGGAGGTGGCTACACCTTC.

CDR3 sequence reads: CASRGENTEAFF. The CDR3 DNA sequence: TGTGCCTCCCGAGGCGAGAACACTGAAGCTTTCTTT. The chain combines TRBV30 with TRBJ1-1; D is ambiguous. The V gene's germline CDR1 is GTSNPN and CDR2 SVGIG (reference sequence). The CDR3 totals 12 residues. Trimming took off 7 bases at V and 1 base at J, with 10 bases between the two ends.

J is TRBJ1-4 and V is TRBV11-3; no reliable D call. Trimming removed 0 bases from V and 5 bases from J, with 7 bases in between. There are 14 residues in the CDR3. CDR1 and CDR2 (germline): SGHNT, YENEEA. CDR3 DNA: TGTGCCAGCAGCTTAGAGATGGCCAATGAAAAACTGTTTTTT. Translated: CASSLEMANEKLFF.

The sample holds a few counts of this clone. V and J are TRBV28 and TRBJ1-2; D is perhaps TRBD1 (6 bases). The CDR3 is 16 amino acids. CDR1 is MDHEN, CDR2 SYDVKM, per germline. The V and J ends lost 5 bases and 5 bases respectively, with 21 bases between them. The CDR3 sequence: CASSKPSSGAQYGYTF. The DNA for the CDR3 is TGTGCCAGCAGTAAACCCTCGTCAGGGGCTCAATATGGCTACACCTTC.

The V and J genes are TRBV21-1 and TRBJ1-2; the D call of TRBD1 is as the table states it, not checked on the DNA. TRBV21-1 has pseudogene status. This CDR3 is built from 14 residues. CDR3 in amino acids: CASSRETGWYGYTF. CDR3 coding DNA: TGTGCCAGCAGCAGGGAGACAGGGTGGTATGGCTACACCTTC.

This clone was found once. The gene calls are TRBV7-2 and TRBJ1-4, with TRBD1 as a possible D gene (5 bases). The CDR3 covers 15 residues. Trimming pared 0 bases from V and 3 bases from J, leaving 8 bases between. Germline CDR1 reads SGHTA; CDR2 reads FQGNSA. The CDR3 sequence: CASSLAGGANEKLFF. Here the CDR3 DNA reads TGTGCCAGCAGCTTAGCGGGGGGGGCTAATGAAAAACTGTTTTTT.

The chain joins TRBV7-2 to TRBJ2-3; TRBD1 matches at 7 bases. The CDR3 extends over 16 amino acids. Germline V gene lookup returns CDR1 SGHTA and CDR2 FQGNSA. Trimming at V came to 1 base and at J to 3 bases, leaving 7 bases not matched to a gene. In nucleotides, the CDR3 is TGTGCCAGCAGCTTAGGACTCGGGACAGCAACAGATACGCAGTATTTT. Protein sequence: CASSLGLGTATDTQYF.

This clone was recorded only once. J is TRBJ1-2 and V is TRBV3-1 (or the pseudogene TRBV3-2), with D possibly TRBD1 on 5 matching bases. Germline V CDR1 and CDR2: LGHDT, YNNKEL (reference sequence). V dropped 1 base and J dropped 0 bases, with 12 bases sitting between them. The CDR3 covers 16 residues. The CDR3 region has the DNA TGTGCCAGCAGCCAAGTTCAGACAGTTTCTAACTATGGCTACACCTTC. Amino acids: CASSQVQTVSNYGYTF.

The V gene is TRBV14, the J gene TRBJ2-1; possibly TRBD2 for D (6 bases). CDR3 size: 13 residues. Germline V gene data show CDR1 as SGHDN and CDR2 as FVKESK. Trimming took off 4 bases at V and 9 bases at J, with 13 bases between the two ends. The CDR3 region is CASSPRQLAEQFF. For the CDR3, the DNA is TGTGCCAGCAGCCCAAGGCAACTAGCTGAGCAGTTCTTC. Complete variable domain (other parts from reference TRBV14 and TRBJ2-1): EAGVTQFPSHSVIEKGQTVTLRCDPISGHDNLYWYRRVMGKEIKFLLHFVKESKQDESGMPNNRFLAERTGGTYSTLKVQPAELEDSGVYFCASSPRQLAEQFFGPGTRLTVL.

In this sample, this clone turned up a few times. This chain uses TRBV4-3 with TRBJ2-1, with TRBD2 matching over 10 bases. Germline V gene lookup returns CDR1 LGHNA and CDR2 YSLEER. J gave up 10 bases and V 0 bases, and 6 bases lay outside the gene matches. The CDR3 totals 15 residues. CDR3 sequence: CASSQDWTSGVEQFF. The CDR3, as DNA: TGCGCCAGCAGCCAAGATTGGACTAGCGGCGTAGAGCAGTTCTTC.

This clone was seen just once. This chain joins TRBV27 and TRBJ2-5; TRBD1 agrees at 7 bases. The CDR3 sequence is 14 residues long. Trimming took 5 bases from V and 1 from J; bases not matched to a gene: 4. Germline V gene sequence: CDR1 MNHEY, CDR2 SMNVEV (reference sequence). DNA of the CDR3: TGTGCCAGCAGTCTAGACAGGGCCCAAGAGACCCAGTACTTC. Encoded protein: CASSLDRAQETQYF.